A selection of T cell receptor beta chains follows, all from one sample in a study of T cells after somatic rescue of genetic block. The table came from immunoSEQ multiplex PCR; TCRdb's copy has only in-frame clones and leaves some out. The sample lists 68,000 or so clones, around 93% occurring once. Specimen: peripheral blood mononuclear cells (PBMCs). All receptors come from a man in his forties or fifties. The CDR3 runs from the conserved cysteine through the conserved F or W. Fields, in order: J gene, V gene, clone size, D gene, CDR3 protein, CDR3 DNA. The D gene is left open where the match is weak. Expanded clones get a size class; other rows say once, few or many, or leave the size out.

TRBJ1-2,TRBV27,NA,NA,CASSKTGPYGYTF,TGTGCCAGCAGTAAAACAGGGCCCTATGGCTACACCTTC
TRBJ2-5,TRBV30,NA,NA,CAWTSNYGAIGTQYF,TGTGCCTGGACCAGTAATTATGGGGCTATTGGGACCCAGTACTTC
TRBJ1-5,TRBV4-2,NA,NA,CASSQGGGRAHAPQHF,TGTGCCAGCAGCCAAGGGGGAGGTAGGGCCCATGCGCCCCAGCATTTT
TRBJ1-1,TRBV9,NA,NA,CASSVAFNTEAFF,TGTGCCAGCAGCGTAGCCTTTAACACTGAAGCTTTCTTT
TRBJ2-7,TRBV28,NA,NA,CASSLTYSYEQYF,TGTGCCAGCAGTTTAACCTACTCCTACGAGCAGTACTTC
TRBJ1-4,TRBV7-9,NA,NA,CASSFAGTNQLFF,TGTGCCAGCAGCTTCGCTGGAACGAACCAACTGTTTTTT
TRBJ2-3,TRBV9,NA,TRBD1,CASSVEGGTGTYTDTQYF,TGTGCCAGCAGCGTAGAGGGGGGGACAGGGACATACACAGATACGCAGTATTTT
TRBJ2-1,TRBV7-9,NA,TRBD1,CASSSGQGRLPSYNEQFF,TGTGCCAGCAGCTCTGGACAGGGTCGTTTACCCTCCTACAATGAGCAGTTCTTC
TRBJ1-1,TRBV6-6,NA,NA,CASSLRGSDTEAFF,TGTGCCAGCAGTTTAAGGGGTAGTGACACTGAAGCTTTCTTT
TRBJ2-7,TRBV28,once,TRBD2,CASSLSGSGVYEQYF,TGTGCCAGCAGTCTTAGCGGGAGTGGGGTCTACGAGCAGTACTTC
TRBJ2-1,TRBV11-2,NA,TRBD1,CASSVDRGVGEQFF,TGTGCCAGCAGCGTCGACAGGGGGGTAGGTGAGCAGTTCTTC
TRBJ1-1,TRBV18,NA,NA,CASSPPGRAEAFF,TGTGCCAGCTCACCACCGGGGAGGGCCGAAGCTTTCTTT
TRBJ1-1,TRBV19,NA,NA,CASSLGMNTEAFF,TGTGCCAGTAGTTTAGGAATGAACACTGAAGCTTTCTTT
TRBJ2-1,TRBV5-1,NA,NA,CASSATGNEQFF,TGCGCCAGCAGCGCGACTGGCAATGAGCAGTTCTTC
TRBJ1-3,TRBV7-9,NA,TRBD1,CASSLVGQGFGNTIYF,TGTGCCAGCAGCTTAGTGGGACAGGGTTTTGGAAACACCATATATTTT
TRBJ2-1,TRBV28,NA,TRBD2,CASTAASGSSYNEQFF,TGTGCCAGCACCGCGGCTAGCGGGAGTTCCTACAATGAGCAGTTCTTC
TRBJ1-1,TRBV7-2,NA,NA,CASSKVGDPEAFF,TGTGCCAGCAGCAAGGTAGGGGACCCCGAAGCTTTCTTT
TRBJ2-7,TRBV19,NA,NA,CASTPHGGLNEQYF,TGTGCCAGTACCCCACACGGAGGGCTGAACGAGCAGTACTTC
TRBJ2-3,TRBV29-1,NA,NA,CSVGTGRWDTQYF,TGCAGCGTTGGTACAGGGCGGTGGGATACGCAGTATTTT
TRBJ1-6,TRBV28,NA,NA,CAIQSGSYNSPLHF,TGTGCCATCCAATCCGGCTCCTATAATTCACCCCTCCACTTT
TRBJ2-7,TRBV7-3,NA,NA,CASSLNSRIYEQYF,TGTGCCAGCAGCTTAAATTCGAGGATTTACGAGCAGTACTTC
TRBJ2-3,TRBV10-3,NA,NA,CATTQSTDTQYF,TGTGCCACCACCCAGTCCACAGATACGCAGTATTTT
TRBJ1-1,TRBV4-1,NA,TRBD1,CASSQKWIQGAGTEAFF,TGCGCCAGCAGCCAAAAGTGGATACAGGGGGCCGGCACTGAAGCTTTCTTT
TRBJ2-1,TRBV14,NA,NA,CASSQVSRYNEQFF,TGTGCCAGCAGCCAAGTGTCCAGGTACAATGAGCAGTTCTTC
TRBJ2-7,TRBV14,NA,NA,CASSQGSRIIYEQYF,TGTGCCAGCAGCCAAGGGTCGCGGATAATCTACGAGCAGTACTTC
TRBJ2-1,TRBV19,NA,NA,CASSILGNEQFF,TGTGCCAGTAGTATATTGGGGAATGAGCAGTTCTTC
TRBJ1-2,TRBV7-2,NA,NA,CASSLAGTDNYGYTF,TGTGCCAGCAGCTTAGCCGGGACGGATAACTATGGCTACACCTTC
TRBJ1-1,TRBV2,few,TRBD1,CASRAGDRADAFF,TGTGCCAGCAGGGCCGGGGACAGGGCCGATGCTTTCTTT
TRBJ1-6,TRBV6-5,NA,NA,CASSTSGNNSPLHF,TGTGCCAGCAGTACCTCAGGGAATAATTCACCCCTCCACTTT
TRBJ2-1,TRBV5-1,NA,TRBD2,CASSSELAGGIDEQFF,TGCGCCAGCAGCTCCGAATTAGCGGGGGGGATTGATGAGCAGTTCTTC
TRBJ2-2,TRBV7-2,NA,TRBD2,CASSGLSGVGTGELFF,TGTGCCAGCAGCGGGCTTAGCGGGGTAGGAACCGGGGAGCTGTTTTTT
TRBJ1-1,TRBV12-1,once,NA,CASSFLYRAMNTEAFF,TGTGCCAGCAGCTTTCTATACAGAGCTATGAACACTGAAGCTTTCTTT
TRBJ2-7,TRBV10-3,NA,NA,CAISEEGGSYEQYF,TGTGCCATCAGTGAGGAAGGGGGCTCCTACGAGCAGTACTTC
TRBJ2-7,TRBV19,NA,NA,CASSISQAAGRALYEQYF,TGTGCCAGTAGTATTAGTCAGGCGGCCGGCCGAGCCCTCTACGAGCAGTACTTC
TRBJ2-1,TRBV4-2,NA,NA,CASSQPGRGYNEQFF,TGTGCCAGCAGCCAACCTGGGCGGGGATACAATGAGCAGTTCTTC